This TCR beta chain emerged from a study of blood T cell repertoires in COVID-19 (TCRdb year 2020). About the full investigation: Collaborator samples came from the United States, Italy and Spain and covered acute and convalescent phases of COVID-19. The material from the prospective study consisted of cDNA or gDNA derived from T cells, B-cell-depleted T cells, or PBMCs. Deeply sampled blood TCRbeta repertoires from subjects exposed to, actively infected with, or recovered from COVID-19 were included in the dataset. The repertoires were released in a freely available public database meant as a resource for research on the immune response to SARS-CoV-2. Samples came from the ongoing ImmuneRACE study (first 160 participants) plus 1,254 subjects from 6 global collaborators. Sample metadata almost always included a de-identified subject ID, COVID-19 status, age in years and sex. Where HLA class I and class II types were available, the types were taken from metadata supplied by the sample provider, not from assay-based typing.

Turning to this clone: No antigen is known for it. The sample holds no much larger clone one base away, and base qualities are not on file.

General conclusions and limits of the study: How much clinical and demographic metadata was included differed by source and by participant, and the metadata was provided uncurated.

The immunoSEQ Assay, a bias-controlled multiplex PCR, was used to amplify TCRbeta CDR3 regions from genomic DNA. Concerning the study's data processing: Nucleated cell counts per sample were estimated from amplification of reference gene primers within the assay. Sequence reads were collapsed and filtered to measure the absolute abundance of every unique TCRbeta CDR3 rearrangement. Productive Simpson clonality was computed per sample as the square root of Simpson's diversity index over productive rearrangements. TCRdb retrieved this table from immuneACCESS and kept in-frame rearrangements only. Not all clones are present; in checked studies, unresolved V genes account for under half, and no reason is known for the remainder. The V and J calls and clone size come from that table; D and trimming were worked out from the DNA. Recorded for this sample are approximately 220,000 clones; approximately 84% of them occurred a single time. Together, the top ten hold almost 4.5% of the sample.

Trimming costs V 4 bases and J 8 bases, and their ends lie 16 bases apart. The cysteine opens and the phenylalanine closes a CDR3 of 15 amino acids. Only the CDR3 DNA stays, 45 bases, in frame from base 1. Per the germline V gene, SGHRS is the CDR1 and YFSETQ is the CDR2. Each collaborating institution followed its own protocols to collect whole blood in K2EDTA tubes. For TCRbeta analysis, collaborators shipped samples in one of three forms: frozen whole blood, isolated PBMCs, or DNA extracted from either of those sample types. Here the chain combines TRBV5-1 and TRBJ1-6, with TRBD1 perhaps the D gene, on 6 matching bases. The source is a man aged 45-65 years with acute or convalescent COVID-19. Sequencing was performed on peripheral blood. The CDR3 in this case is CASSETTGSHSPLHF. The bases read TGCGCCAGCAGCGAGACCACAGGGTCTCATTCACCCCTCCACTTT.